The 27 T cell receptor beta chains in this list originate from one sample, sequenced in a study of neurological immune-mediated disorders. TCRdb re-derived calls from the 5' RACE reads in MiXCR, one entry per CDR3 protein. The sample shows around 21,000 distinct CDR3 sequences, around 7.6% of them seen only once. The sequencing sample was made of CD8+ T cells from blood. The receptors originated from a woman aged 25-40 years with HTLV-1-associated myelopathy (HAM/TSP).

Many counts were recorded for this clonotype. The V and J genes are TRBV9 and TRBJ2-7; 9 bases are a match to TRBD2. V lost 0 bases and J lost 0; bases outside the gene matches: 1. Germline loops: CDR1 SGDLS, CDR2 YYNGEE. This CDR3 is built from 15 residues. In DNA, the CDR3 is TGTGCCAGCAGCGTAGGACTAGCGGACTCCTACGAGCAGTACTTC. This gives the protein CASSVGLADSYEQYF.

This clonotype was counted at least ten times. This chain links TRBV27 with TRBJ1-1, with 7 positions matching TRBD1. CDR3 length equals 14 residues. In germline, CDR1 is MNHEY, CDR2 SMNVEV (reference sequence). Germline trimming cut 4 bases from V and 11 bases from J; bases unmatched to any gene: 13. The CDR3 region is CASSSTPTGVWAFF. CDR3 bases: TGTGCCAGCAGTTCGACCCCCACAGGGGTTTGGGCTTTCTTT.

This clonotype was seen many times. J is TRBJ1-1 and V is TRBV7-9; 8 bases agree with TRBD1. V shed 3 bases, J shed 1 base, and the junction held 7 bases outside the gene matches. Germline V CDR1 and CDR2: SEHNR, FQNEAQ (reference sequence). This CDR3 region has 16 residues. CDR3 protein: CASSLDDRGPNTEAFF. CDR3 sequence (DNA): TGTGCCAGCAGCTTGGATGACAGGGGCCCGAACACTGAAGCTTTCTTT.

This clonotype has a count of ten or more. This sequence joins TRBV6-5 and TRBJ2-4; D not certain. CDR1 and CDR2 from the germline V gene are MNHEY and SVGAGI. The CDR3 length is 14 residues. V was trimmed by 10 bases and J by 2 bases, leaving 15 bases between them. DNA of the CDR3: TGTGCCACTTGGACCATATCTTCCAAAAACATTCAGTACTTC. It is translated as CATWTISSKNIQYF.

This clonotype was seen ten or more times. The CDR3 DNA reads TGTGCCAGCAGTGCGCAGGGGATAGTAATCGAGCAGTACTTC. Its protein is CASSAQGIVIEQYF. J is TRBJ2-7 and V is TRBV6-1; a weak D match, TRBD1 (6 bases). The V gene lost 4 bases and the J gene lost 6 bases, with 16 bases spanning the gap. Germline V gene lookup returns CDR1 MNHNS and CDR2 SASEGT. The CDR3 has 14 residues.

In its sample, this clonotype was seen many times. The chain links TRBV27 to TRBJ1-5; a possible D gene is TRBD1 (6 bases). CDR1 is MNHEY, CDR2 SMNVEV, per germline (reference sequence). The ends were cut back, 0 bases at V and 0 bases at J, with 18 bases in the middle. There are 19 residues in the CDR3. CDR3 protein: CASSLSPRGPENSNQPQHF. The DNA of the CDR3 is TGTGCCAGCAGTTTATCGCCCAGGGGTCCAGAAAATAGCAATCAGCCCCAGCATTTT.

There are many counts of this clonotype. The chain couples TRBV2 to TRBJ1-5; D gene uncertain. The length of the CDR3 is 15 residues. Germline loops: CDR1 SNHLY, CDR2 FYNNEI. V lost 8 bases and J 0 bases, leaving 14 bases between the germline ends. CDR3 in DNA: TGTGCCAGCTCATCTATGGTCCCTAGCAATCAGCCCCAGCATTTT. Protein: CASSSMVPSNQPQHF.

This clonotype was seen repeatedly, ten times or more. V and J are TRBV20-1 and TRBJ2-1, with 11 bases fitting TRBD2. Germline V gives CDR1 DFQATT, CDR2 SNEGSKA (reference sequence). There are 16 residues in the CDR3. The J segment lost 1 base and the V segment lost 6 bases, leaving 8 bases of the junction unmatched. CDR3 coding DNA: TGCAGTGCCATCCTTAGCGGGGGGGCTTCCTACAATGAGCAGTTCTTC. As protein: CSAILSGGASYNEQFF.

The V call is TRBV29-1, the J call TRBJ1-1, with 8 bases identical to TRBD1. The CDR3 is made up of 12 amino acids. Germline V CDR1 and CDR2: SQVTM, ANQGSEA. The CDR3 nucleotides read TGCAGTTTACAGGGGGGGAACACTGAAGCTTTCTTT. Translating it yields CSLQGGNTEAFF.

In its sample, this clonotype was seen many times. This rearrangement joins TRBV5-6 to TRBJ2-7; D unresolved. Germline V gene data show CDR1 as SGHDT and CDR2 as YYEEEE. This CDR3 has 17 amino acids. V was clipped by 0 bases and J by 1 base, with 17 bases between them. The CDR3 DNA reads as TGTGCCAGCAGCTTGGCCACGTGGGCCGGAAGATCCTACGAGCAGTACTTC. Protein: CASSLATWAGRSYEQYF.

This clonotype was detected ten times or more. This sequence joins TRBV5-1 and TRBJ1-6; 7 nucleotides align to TRBD1. Trimming at V came to 4 bases and at J to 7 bases, leaving 20 bases not matched to a gene. Germline V lookup: CDR1 SGHRS, CDR2 YFSETQ. The CDR3 is 19 amino acids. This CDR3 is CASSPKGAGMGDLNSPLHF. As DNA, the CDR3 is TGCGCCAGCAGCCCGAAGGGGGCCGGGATGGGGGATTTGAATTCACCCCTCCACTTT.

This clonotype turned up a few times. This chain links TRBV15 with TRBJ2-7; the match to TRBD1 covers 8 bases. V was pared by 4 bases and J by 1 base, with 3 bases of the junction left unmatched. This CDR3 contains 14 residues. Germline CDR1 LNHNV, CDR2 YYDKDF (reference sequence). CDR3 region: CATSTRQGSYEQYF. The CDR3 DNA reads TGTGCCACCAGCACCCGACAGGGGTCCTACGAGCAGTACTTC.

In its sample, this clonotype was seen many times. This sequence joins TRBV11-2 and TRBJ2-1, with 8 bases that match TRBD2. The CDR3 runs 15 residues. The V gene's germline CDR1 is SGHAT and CDR2 FQNNGV. J gave up 4 bases and V 3 bases, and 5 bases lay outside the gene matches. In nucleotides, the CDR3 is TGTGCCAGCAGCTTCGTGCGGGGGGCTTACAATGAGCAGTTCTTC. This sequence encodes CASSFVRGAYNEQFF. Drawing the rest from reference TRBV11-2 and TRBJ2-1, the complete variable domain is EAGVAQSPRYKIIEKRQSVAFWCNPISGHATLYWYQQILGQGPKLLIQFQNNGVVDDSQLPKDRFSAERLKGVDSTLKIQPAKLEDSAVYLCASSFVRGAYNEQFFGPGTRLTVL.

This rearrangement joins TRBV7-9 to TRBJ2-3, with TRBD1 matching 8 bases. There are 20 residues in the CDR3. CDR1 is SEHNR, CDR2 FQNEAQ, per germline (reference sequence). Trimming at V came to 5 bases and at J to 2 bases, leaving 21 bases not matched to a gene. The DNA of the CDR3 is TGTGCCAGCAGCAAGGCCGGGACAGGAGACTCTATTCTCCTCACAGATACGCAGTATTTT. The encoded protein is CASSKAGTGDSILLTDTQYF. The whole variable domain, remainder taken from reference TRBV7-9 and TRBJ2-3, is DTGVSQNPRHKITKRGQNVTFRCDPISEHNRLYWYRQTLGQGPEFLTYFQNEAQLEKSRLLSDRFSAERPKGSFSTLEIQRTEQGDSAMYLCASSKAGTGDSILLTDTQYFGPGTRLTVL.

This clonotype was detected many times. The genes are TRBV6-2 or TRBV6-3 and TRBJ1-5; D gene ambiguous. This CDR3 contains 15 residues. Trimming took off 0 bases at V and 4 bases at J, with 10 bases between the two ends. The germline V gene encodes CDR1 MNHEY and CDR2 SVGEGT. The CDR3 nucleotides are TGTGCCAGCAGTTACTCCGGGGAGGGTAATCAGCCCCAGCATTTT. Its translation is CASSYSGEGNQPQHF.

This clonotype came up many times. This chain joins TRBV7-2 and TRBJ2-1; 9 bases are shared with TRBD2. There are 18 residues in the CDR3. The V and J ends lost 5 bases and 6 bases, in that order; junction bases with no gene match: 17. Germline V gene data show CDR1 as SGHTA and CDR2 as FQGNSA. The CDR3 sequence is CASSPSVFAGGPSNEQFF. Here the CDR3 DNA reads TGTGCCAGCAGCCCCTCCGTTTTCGCGGGGGGGCCGAGCAATGAGCAGTTCTTC.

This clonotype was seen at least ten times. In DNA, the CDR3 is TGTGCCAGCAGCGTAGAGGCACATACTAATGAAAAACTGTTTTTT. Protein product: CASSVEAHTNEKLFF. The chain links TRBV9 to TRBJ1-4; D is unresolved. This CDR3 has 15 amino acids. V was clipped by 0 bases and J by 2 bases, with 8 bases between them. Germline-derived CDR1 and CDR2 are SGDLS and YYNGEE. The full variable domain, with the rest looked up from reference TRBV9 and TRBJ1-4, is DSGVTQTPKHLITATGQRVTLRCSPRSGDLSVYWYQQSLDQGLQFLIQYYNGEERAKGNILERFSAQQFPDLHSELNLSSLELGDSALYFCASSVEAHTNEKLFFGSGTQLSVL.

V and J are TRBV6-5 and TRBJ2-3; D is unclear. The V end was cut by 5 bases, the J end by 4 bases, with 22 bases between. The CDR3 runs to 17 residues. The germline CDR1 and CDR2 sequences are MNHEY and SVGAGI. The CDR3 DNA reads TGTGCCAGCAGTCTCCTAAATAGACCCCCCTCCCCAGATACGCAGTATTTT. It codes for CASSLLNRPPSPDTQYF.

This clonotype was detected ten times or more. V gene TRBV5-1 combines with J gene TRBJ1-2; 8 positions match TRBD1. The CDR3 is 12 residues long. V lost 3 bases to trimming and J lost 8 bases; unmatched junction nucleotides: 3. The germline CDR1 and CDR2 sequences are SGHRS and YFSETQ. The CDR3 reads CASSYSGGGYTF. CDR3 DNA: TGCGCCAGCAGCTACTCAGGGGGCGGCTACACCTTC.

This clonotype was found many times. The chain is built from TRBV6-2 or TRBV6-3 and TRBJ2-6, with unresolved D. Germline loops: CDR1 MNHEY, CDR2 SVGEGT. The CDR3 covers 15 residues. V shed 7 bases and J shed 1 base, with 11 bases lying between them. The CDR3 nucleotides are TGTGCCAGCACCCCACGAAGTTCTGGGGCCAACGTCCTGACTTTC. It is translated as CASTPRSSGANVLTF.

This clonotype was detected ten times or more. This chain uses TRBV6-5 with TRBJ2-7; D gene uncertain. Germline CDR1 reads MNHEY; CDR2 reads SVGAGI. The V end was cut by 2 bases, the J end by 3 bases, with 11 bases between. CDR3 size: 14 residues. CDR3 sequence reads: CASSYGGQDYEQYF. In DNA form, the CDR3 reads TGTGCCAGCAGTTACGGTGGCCAGGACTACGAGCAGTACTTC.

This clonotype has a count of ten or more. V is TRBV20-1 and J is TRBJ2-3; D tentatively reads TRBD1 or TRBD2 (5 bases each). Germline loops: CDR1 DFQATT, CDR2 SNEGSKA (reference sequence). The CDR3 sequence is 14 residues long. Trimming took off 5 bases at V and 2 bases at J, with 14 bases between the two ends. The CDR3 loop reads CSARARENTDTQYF. The DNA of the CDR3 is TGCAGTGCTCGCGCCAGGGAGAACACAGATACGCAGTATTTT.

This clonotype counts as medium-sized. The J gene is TRBJ1-1, the V gene TRBV2; D not resolved. Trimming removed 6 bases at V and 1 base at J, with 9 bases between. This CDR3 contains 13 residues. Germline CDR1 SNHLY, CDR2 FYNNEI. CDR3 coding DNA: TGTGCCAGCAGCCCCGGACGGAACACTGAAGCTTTCTTT. Translated, it gives CASSPGRNTEAFF.

There are many counts of this clonotype. CDR3 coding DNA: TGCAGTGCGAGACCTCGGGCAGCGGGGGGCCCGACTACCTACAATGAGCAGTTCTTC. It yields the protein CSARPRAAGGPTTYNEQFF. V usage is TRBV20-1 and J usage is TRBJ2-1; 9 bases fit TRBD2. V was clipped by 6 bases and J by 2 bases; unmatched bases: 20. Germline V gene lookup returns CDR1 DFQATT and CDR2 SNEGSKA (reference sequence). The CDR3 sequence is 19 residues long.

This clonotype has ten or more counts. The chain uses TRBV30 and TRBJ2-3; 8 nucleotides agree with TRBD2. The CDR3 is 21 amino acids. V trimming: 4 bases; J trimming: 0 bases; junction bases outside the gene matches: 24. Per the germline V gene, CDR1 is GTSNPN and CDR2 is SVGIG (reference sequence). The CDR3 DNA follows: TGTGCCTGGACACCGGGACTAGGGATTTGGTCGCACCGTCGTAGCACAGATACGCAGTATTTT. Its translation is CAWTPGLGIWSHRRSTDTQYF.

This clonotype was found many times. The J gene is TRBJ2-7, the V gene TRBV7-8; D may be TRBD1 (6 bases). The CDR3 length is 16 residues. Trimming pared 0 bases from V and 2 bases from J, leaving 14 bases between. Germline-derived CDR1 and CDR2 are SGHVS and FQNEAQ. The CDR3 sequence is CASSLARLQGPYEQYF. The CDR3 DNA follows: TGTGCCAGCAGCTTAGCAAGACTACAGGGACCCTACGAGCAGTACTTC. The complete variable domain, with remaining parts taken from reference TRBV7-8 and TRBJ2-7, reads GAGVSQSPRYKVAKRGQDVALRCDPISGHVSLFWYQQALGQGPEFLTYFQNEAQLDKSGLPSDRFFAERPEGSVSTLKIQRTQQEDSAVYLCASSLARLQGPYEQYFGPGTRLTVT.

J is TRBJ2-7 and V is TRBV20-1, with D tentatively TRBD1 (6 bases). The CDR3 spans 13 residues. Looked up from germline, CDR1 is DFQATT and CDR2 is SNEGSKA (reference sequence). V was cut by 5 bases and J by 5 bases, with 16 bases left in between. Here the CDR3 reads CSAYAPGVNEQYF. CDR3 DNA sequence: TGCAGTGCTTATGCGCCAGGGGTAAACGAGCAGTACTTC.